One sample yielded the 5 T cell receptor beta chains listed below, sequenced in a study of blood T cell repertoires in COVID-19. Method: immunoSEQ multiplex PCR; TCRdb's copy keeps in-frame clones and lacks some. The top ten clones hold around 5.7% of a sample with 100,000 or so clones, over 85% of them seen once. The sequenced sample consisted of peripheral blood. Every receptor here comes from a man aged 70-80 years with acute or convalescent COVID-19.

The gene calls are TRBV6-5 and TRBJ2-1, with 12 bases fitting TRBD2. Germline CDR1 reads MNHEY; CDR2 reads SVGAGI. The length of the CDR3 is 15 residues. The ends lost 6 bases at V and 4 bases at J; junction bases unmatched: 4. The CDR3 is CASSRLAGGYNEQFF. Written as DNA, the CDR3 is TGTGCCAGCAGCCGGCTAGCGGGGGGGTACAATGAGCAGTTCTTC.

The genes are TRBV6-5 and TRBJ2-5, with D tentatively TRBD1 (6 bases). The CDR3 loop spans 13 amino acids. V was cut by 7 bases and J by 0 bases, with 9 bases left in between. Germline V gene sequence: CDR1 MNHEY, CDR2 SVGAGI. In nucleotides, the CDR3 is TGTGCCAGCAAAACAGGGAACCAAGAGACCCAGTACTTC. It codes for CASKTGNQETQYF.

The chain carries TRBV9 and TRBJ2-7; D unresolved. The CDR3 consists of 14 residues. In germline, CDR1 is SGDLS, CDR2 YYNGEE. The germline V and J ends were trimmed by 0 bases and 1 base, with 8 bases remaining between them. This chain's CDR3 is CASSVGITSYEQYF. In DNA, the CDR3 is TGTGCCAGCAGCGTAGGCATTACATCCTACGAGCAGTACTTC.

The chain is built from TRBV12-3 or TRBV12-4 and TRBJ1-1; the D is unclear. V dropped 4 bases and J dropped 7 bases, with 7 bases sitting between them. The CDR3 is made up of 11 amino acids. The DNA for the CDR3 is TGTGCCAGCAGTTCCCTACGTGAAGCTTTCTTT. This gives the protein CASSSLREAFF.

J is TRBJ1-5 and V is TRBV19; possible D gene TRBD1, 6 bases. The CDR3 totals 18 residues. V lost 3 bases, J lost 1 base, and 19 bases lay in between. Germline values: CDR1 LNHDA, CDR2 SQIVND (reference sequence). The CDR3 protein is CASSIALSGTLSNQPQHF. CDR3 DNA: TGTGCCAGTAGTATCGCGCTTTCCGGGACACTAAGCAATCAGCCCCAGCATTTT.